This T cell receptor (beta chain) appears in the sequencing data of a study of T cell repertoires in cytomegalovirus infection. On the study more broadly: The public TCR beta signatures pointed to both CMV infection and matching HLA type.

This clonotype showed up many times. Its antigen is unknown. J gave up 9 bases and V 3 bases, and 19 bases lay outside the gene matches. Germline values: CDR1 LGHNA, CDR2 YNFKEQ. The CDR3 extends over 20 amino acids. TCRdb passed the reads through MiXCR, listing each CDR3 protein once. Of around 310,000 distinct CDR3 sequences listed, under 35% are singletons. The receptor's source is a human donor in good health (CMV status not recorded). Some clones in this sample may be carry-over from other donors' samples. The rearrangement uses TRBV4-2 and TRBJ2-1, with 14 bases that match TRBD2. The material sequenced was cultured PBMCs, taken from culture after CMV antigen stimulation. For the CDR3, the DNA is TGTGCCAGCAGCCAGACTCCGGGGACTAGCGGGAGATTAAGCATGGGTGAGCAGTTCTTC. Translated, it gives CASSQTPGTSGRLSMGEQFF.